Listed here are 11 T cell receptor beta chains from one sample, sequenced in a study of CD8 T cells in Susac syndrome. Random hexamers primed reverse transcription of about 0.5 to 1 ug RNA. TCRdb processed the immunoSEQ multiplex PCR reads anew with MiXCR; each CDR3 protein has one entry. Among some 150,000 distinct CDR3 sequences listed, roughly 94% were seen once. The sample comprised CD8+ T cells from PBMCs. The receptors originated from a human donor with multiple sclerosis.

V gene TRBV6-5 combines with J gene TRBJ1-1, with D hard to call. Germline assignment: CDR1 MNHEY and CDR2 SVGAGI. This CDR3 has 13 residues. Trimming left V 1 base short and J 5 bases short, with 8 bases between. The CDR3: CASSYYKGTEAFF. CDR3 nucleotide sequence: TGTGCCAGCAGTTACTATAAGGGAACTGAAGCTTTCTTT.

V usage is TRBV2 and J usage is TRBJ1-2; D is undetermined. The CDR3 is made up of 14 amino acids. Looked up from germline, CDR1 is SNHLY and CDR2 is FYNNEI. Trimming removed 9 bases at V and 3 bases at J, with 17 bases between. CDR3: CASGAEDADYGYTF. In DNA, the CDR3 is TGTGCCAGTGGAGCGGAGGATGCAGACTATGGCTACACCTTC.

The chain recombines TRBV13 with TRBJ1-1; 8 positions match TRBD1. Germline assignment: CDR1 PRHDT and CDR2 FYEKMQ (reference sequence). V lost 4 bases to trimming and J lost 11 bases; unmatched junction nucleotides: 9. The CDR3 is 13 residues long. The CDR3 region is CASSSQRHRGAFF. CDR3 sequence (DNA): TGTGCCAGCAGCTCACAGAGGCACAGGGGGGCTTTCTTT.

This CDR3 reads CASSQDPRAGETQYF. The CDR3 region has the DNA TGCGCCAGCAGCCAAGATCCACGGGCTGGAGAGACCCAGTACTTC. V and J are TRBV4-1 and TRBJ2-5; D is uncertain. Per the germline V gene, CDR1 is MGHRA and CDR2 is YSYEKL. The V end was cut by 0 bases, the J end by 4 bases, with 12 bases between. This CDR3 comprises 15 residues.

The V gene is TRBV13, the J gene TRBJ2-7; D is possibly TRBD1 (5 bases). V was trimmed by 1 base and J by 5 bases, leaving 9 bases between them. In germline, CDR1 is PRHDT, CDR2 FYEKMQ (reference sequence). The length of the CDR3 is 13 residues. This CDR3 reads CASSLARVHEQYF. CDR3 sequence (DNA): TGTGCCAGCAGCTTAGCCAGGGTCCACGAGCAGTACTTC.

The gene calls are TRBV2 and TRBJ1-2; a weak D match, TRBD1 (6 bases). The germline V gene has CDR1 SNHLY and CDR2 FYNNEI. V was shortened by 8 bases and J by 7 bases, with 20 bases between the two germline ends. The CDR3 runs 14 residues. CDR3 sequence: CASPTGGRLGGYTF. CDR3 nucleotides: TGTGCCAGCCCCACCGGGGGGCGACTGGGTGGCTACACCTTC.

The gene calls are TRBV7-2 and TRBJ2-7; D is possibly TRBD2 (6 bases). The germline gives CDR1 SGHTA, CDR2 FQGNSA. The ends were cut back, 0 bases at V and 5 bases at J, with 17 bases in the middle. The CDR3 sequence is 16 residues long. The CDR3 reads CASSLAAGTELDEQYF. The CDR3 DNA reads as TGTGCCAGCAGCTTAGCGGCGGGGACTGAACTCGACGAGCAGTACTTC.

The J gene is TRBJ2-5, the V gene TRBV7-2, with no clear D. There are 14 residues in the CDR3. The V end lost 5 bases, the J end lost 1 base, and 11 bases lay between the germline ends. CDR1 and CDR2 (germline): SGHTA, FQGNSA. CDR3 loop: CASSLTIIQETQYF. DNA of the CDR3: TGTGCCAGCAGCCTGACGATAATCCAAGAGACCCAGTACTTC.

V usage is TRBV12-3 or TRBV12-4 and J usage is TRBJ1-5; 12 positions match TRBD1. J lost 7 bases, V lost 6 bases, and 10 bases had no gene match. CDR3 length: 16 residues. The CDR3 protein is CASSPPGQGARQPQHF. As DNA, the CDR3 is TGTGCCAGCAGCCCTCCGGGACAGGGGGCAAGGCAGCCCCAGCATTTT.

The V and J genes are TRBV29-1 and TRBJ1-2; D ambiguous. The V gene's germline CDR1 is SQVTM and CDR2 ANQGSEA. The CDR3 sequence is 13 residues long. V dropped 5 bases and J dropped 4 bases, with 14 bases sitting between them. CDR3 amino acids: CSVKLQAGYGYTF. Written as DNA, the CDR3 is TGCAGCGTTAAACTACAAGCCGGCTATGGCTACACCTTC.

The chain has TRBV6-2 or TRBV6-3 and TRBJ2-7; 7 bases are a match to TRBD1. The V and J ends lost 6 bases and 4 bases, in that order; junction bases with no gene match: 9. The CDR3 has 14 residues. The germline V gene has CDR1 MNHEY and CDR2 SVGEGT. CDR3 sequence: CASSSTGEMYEQYF. CDR3 bases: TGTGCCAGCAGCTCTACAGGGGAGATGTACGAGCAGTACTTC.